This T cell receptor beta chain appears in the sequencing data of a study of cytomegalovirus exposure and HLA in healthy donors. PCR was performed using 60 Vbeta and 13 Jbeta primers. Generated by immunoSEQ multiplex PCR, the TCRdb table keeps only in-frame clones and is missing some. In the table there are 70,000 to 95,000 clones, 65% to 85% of which are singletons. Germline lookup yields CDR1 SGHTS and CDR2 YDEGEE. The CDR3 is 12 residues long. Trimming took off 5 bases at V and 11 bases at J, with 14 bases between the two ends. The TCR comes from a man over 45 in good health and CMV-seronegative. The chain uses TRBV5-8 and TRBJ1-3; tentative D call: TRBD1 (6 bases). The source material was PBMCs. The CDR3, as DNA: TGTGCCAGCAGGCCCGCCTGGGGGCCCATATATTTT. It codes for CASRPAWGPIYF.